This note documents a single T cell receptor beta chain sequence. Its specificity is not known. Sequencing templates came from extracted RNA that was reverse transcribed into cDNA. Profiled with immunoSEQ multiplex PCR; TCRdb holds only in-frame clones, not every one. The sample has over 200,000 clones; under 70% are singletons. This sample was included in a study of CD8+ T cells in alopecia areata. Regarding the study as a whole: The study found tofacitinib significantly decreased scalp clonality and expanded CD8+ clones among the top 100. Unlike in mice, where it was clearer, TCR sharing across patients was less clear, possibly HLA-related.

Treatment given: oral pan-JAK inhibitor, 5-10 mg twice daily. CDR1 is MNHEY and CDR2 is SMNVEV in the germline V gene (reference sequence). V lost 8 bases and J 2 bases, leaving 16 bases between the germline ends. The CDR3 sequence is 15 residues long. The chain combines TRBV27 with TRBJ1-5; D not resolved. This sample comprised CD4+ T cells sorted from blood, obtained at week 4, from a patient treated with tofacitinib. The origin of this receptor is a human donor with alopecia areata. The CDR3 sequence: CASSMERFGNQPQHF. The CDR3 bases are TGTGCCAGCTCCATGGAGAGGTTCGGCAATCAGCCCCAGCATTTT.